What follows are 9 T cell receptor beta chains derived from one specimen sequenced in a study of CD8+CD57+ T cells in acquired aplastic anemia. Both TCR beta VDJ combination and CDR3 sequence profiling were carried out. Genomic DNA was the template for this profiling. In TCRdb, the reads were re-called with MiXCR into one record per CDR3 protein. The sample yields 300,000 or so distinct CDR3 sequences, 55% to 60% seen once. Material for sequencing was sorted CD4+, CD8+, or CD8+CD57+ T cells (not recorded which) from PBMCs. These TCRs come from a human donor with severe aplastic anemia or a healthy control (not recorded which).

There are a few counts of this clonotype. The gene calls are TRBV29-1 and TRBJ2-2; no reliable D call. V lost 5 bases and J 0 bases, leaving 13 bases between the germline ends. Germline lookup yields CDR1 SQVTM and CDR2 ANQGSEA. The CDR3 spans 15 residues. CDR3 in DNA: TGCAGCGTTCCAATTACGGCGACGAACACCGGGGAGCTGTTTTTT. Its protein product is CSVPITATNTGELFF.

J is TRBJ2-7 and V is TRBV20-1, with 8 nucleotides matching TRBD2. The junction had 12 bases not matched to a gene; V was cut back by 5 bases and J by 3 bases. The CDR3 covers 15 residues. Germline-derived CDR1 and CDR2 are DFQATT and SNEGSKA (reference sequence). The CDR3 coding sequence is TGCAGTGCTCCGCCACCGACTAGCGTAGGCTACGAGCAGTACTTC. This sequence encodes CSAPPPTSVGYEQYF.

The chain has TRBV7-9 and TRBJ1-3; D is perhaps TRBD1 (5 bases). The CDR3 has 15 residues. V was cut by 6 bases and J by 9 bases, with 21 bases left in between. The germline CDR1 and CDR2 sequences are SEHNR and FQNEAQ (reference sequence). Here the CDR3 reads CASRATSGGVVTIYF. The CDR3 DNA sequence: TGTGCCAGCAGAGCCACTAGCGGGGGAGTAGTCACCATATATTTT.

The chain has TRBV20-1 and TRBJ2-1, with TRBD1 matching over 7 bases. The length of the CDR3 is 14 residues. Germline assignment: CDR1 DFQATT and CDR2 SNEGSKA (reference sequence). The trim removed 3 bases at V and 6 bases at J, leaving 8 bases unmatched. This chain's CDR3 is CSASQQGLGNEQFF. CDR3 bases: TGCAGTGCTAGTCAACAGGGGTTGGGCAATGAGCAGTTCTTC.

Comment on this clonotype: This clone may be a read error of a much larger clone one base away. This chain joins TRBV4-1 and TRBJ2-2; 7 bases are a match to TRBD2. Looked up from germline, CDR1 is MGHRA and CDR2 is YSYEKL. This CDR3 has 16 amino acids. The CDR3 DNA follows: TGCGCCAGCAGCCAAGAGGGAGGGAGTAACACCGGGGAGATGTTTTTT. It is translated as CASSQEGGSNTGEMFF.

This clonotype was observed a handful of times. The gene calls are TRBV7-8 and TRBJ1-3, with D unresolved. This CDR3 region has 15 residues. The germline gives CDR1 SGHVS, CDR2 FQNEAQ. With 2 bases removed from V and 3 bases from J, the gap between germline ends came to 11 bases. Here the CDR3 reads CASSLNRVVGNTIYF. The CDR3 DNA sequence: TGTGCCAGCAGCTTAAACCGGGTTGTTGGAAACACCATATATTTT.

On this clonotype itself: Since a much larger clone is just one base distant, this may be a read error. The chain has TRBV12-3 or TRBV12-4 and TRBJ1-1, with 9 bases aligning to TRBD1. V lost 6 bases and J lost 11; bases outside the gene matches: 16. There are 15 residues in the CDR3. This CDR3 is CASSRSGGTGGVAFF. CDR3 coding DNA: TGTGCCAGCAGCCGGAGTGGGGGTACAGGGGGCGTCGCTTTCTTT.

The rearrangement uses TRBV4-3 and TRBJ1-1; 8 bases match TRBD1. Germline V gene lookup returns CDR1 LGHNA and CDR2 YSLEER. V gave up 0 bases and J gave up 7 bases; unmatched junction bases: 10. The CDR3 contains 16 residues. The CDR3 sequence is CASSQDPTTGVGEAFF. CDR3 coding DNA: TGCGCCAGCAGCCAAGATCCGACGACAGGGGTGGGTGAAGCTTTCTTT.

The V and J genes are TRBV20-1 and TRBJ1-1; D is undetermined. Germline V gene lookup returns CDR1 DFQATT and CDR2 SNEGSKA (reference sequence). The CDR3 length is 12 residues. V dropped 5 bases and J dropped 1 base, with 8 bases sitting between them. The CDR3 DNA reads TGCAGTGCTGATACAGCGAACACTGAAGCTTTCTTT. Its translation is CSADTANTEAFF.